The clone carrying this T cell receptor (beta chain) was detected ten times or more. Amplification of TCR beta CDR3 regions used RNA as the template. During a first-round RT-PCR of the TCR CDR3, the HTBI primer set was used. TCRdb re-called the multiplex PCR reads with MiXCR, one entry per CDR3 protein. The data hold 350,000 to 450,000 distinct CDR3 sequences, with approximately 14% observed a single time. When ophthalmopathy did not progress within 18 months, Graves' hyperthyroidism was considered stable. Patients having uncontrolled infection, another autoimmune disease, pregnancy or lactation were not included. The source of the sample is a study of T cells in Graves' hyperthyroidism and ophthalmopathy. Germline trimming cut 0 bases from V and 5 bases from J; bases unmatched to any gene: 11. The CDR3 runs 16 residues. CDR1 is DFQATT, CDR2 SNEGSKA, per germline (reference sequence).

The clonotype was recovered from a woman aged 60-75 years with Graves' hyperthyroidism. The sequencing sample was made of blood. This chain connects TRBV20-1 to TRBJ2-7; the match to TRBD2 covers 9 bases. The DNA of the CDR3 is TGCAGTGCTAGAGATCGTAAGCGGGAGGTGGCCCACGAGCAGTACTTC. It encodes CSARDRKREVAHEQYF.